This passage covers 2 T cell receptor beta chains from one sample sequenced in a study of blood T cells in healthy people across ages (dated by TCRdb to the mid-2010s). The library was prepared using 5' RACE. Sequencing took place on an Illumina HiSeq 2500. The second PCR ran for about 7 to 11 cycles and used a J-beta primer mix along with a sample-barcoded 5' primer. TCRdb reworked the public reads: Q25 trimming with fastp, MiXCR clone assembly, productive beta chains retained. Duplicate CDR3 protein sequences are folded into a single record with the most common DNA and genes. The sample data list more than 650,000 distinct CDR3 sequences, and roughly 50% of these were observed just once. The ten largest clones capture 40% to 50% of the sample. Sequenced sample: blood. The receptors derive from a man older than 75 in good health.

This clonotype was found a few times. The chain couples TRBV3-1 to TRBJ1-1; D remains unclear. V was pared by 7 bases and J by 0 bases, with 15 bases between. Germline V gives CDR1 LGHDT, CDR2 YNNKEL (reference sequence). The CDR3 contains 15 residues. This chain's CDR3 is CASTLGVAMNTEAFF. As DNA, the CDR3 is TGTGCCAGCACCCTCGGCGTTGCTATGAACACTGAAGCTTTCTTT.

This chain joins TRBV29-1 and TRBJ2-1; 7 positions match TRBD2. J was trimmed by 15 bases and V by 3 bases; bases with no gene match: 8. CDR3 length: 11 residues. Germline V CDR1 and CDR2: SQVTM, ANQGSEA. The CDR3 DNA follows: TGCAGCGTTGACCCCGTCGGGAGGCTGTTCTTC. Amino acids: CSVDPVGRLFF.